This record covers a single T cell receptor (beta chain). What it binds is not known. This sample was taken from a study of follicular helper T cells after annual influenza vaccination. Findings and limits, study-wide: Change in circulating plasmablasts correlated with ICOS+CD38+ cTfh clonality change. Day 7 ICOS+CD38+ clones later appeared mostly in ICOS-CD38- cTfh.

Assay used: immunoSEQ multiplex PCR; TCRdb lists only in-frame clones, some missing. The sample consists of roughly 9,700 clones, approximately 87% of them appearing once. The time point is: 2015-2016 season, 7 days after influenza vaccination. The CDR3 runs to 13 residues. The germline V and J ends were trimmed by 3 bases and 3 bases, with 9 bases remaining between them. Germline V gene data show CDR1 as SEHNR and CDR2 as FQNEAQ (reference sequence). The specimen comprised CXCR5- memory CD4+ T cells sorted from blood, sampled 7 days after influenza vaccination. The chain carries TRBV7-9 and TRBJ2-7; D may be TRBD2 (5 bases). The clonotype originates from an adult who received the influenza vaccine. CDR3 region: CASSFSGLYEQYF. The CDR3 DNA reads as TGTGCCAGCAGCTTTTCAGGACTCTACGAGCAGTACTTC.